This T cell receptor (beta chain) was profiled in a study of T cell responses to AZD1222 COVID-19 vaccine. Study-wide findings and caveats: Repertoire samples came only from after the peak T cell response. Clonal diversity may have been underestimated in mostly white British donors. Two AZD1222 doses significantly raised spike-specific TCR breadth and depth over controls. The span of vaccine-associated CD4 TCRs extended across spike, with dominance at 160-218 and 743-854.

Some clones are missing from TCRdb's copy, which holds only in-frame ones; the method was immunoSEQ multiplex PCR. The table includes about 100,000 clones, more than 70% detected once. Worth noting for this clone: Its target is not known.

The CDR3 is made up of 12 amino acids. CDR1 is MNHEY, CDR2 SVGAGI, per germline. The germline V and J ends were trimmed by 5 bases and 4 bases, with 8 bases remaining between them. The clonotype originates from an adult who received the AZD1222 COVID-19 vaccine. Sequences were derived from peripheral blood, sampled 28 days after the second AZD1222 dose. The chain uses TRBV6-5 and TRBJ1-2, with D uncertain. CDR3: CASSRLVYGYTF. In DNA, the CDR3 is TGTGCCAGCAGTCGGTTAGTCTATGGCTACACCTTC.